The 25 T cell receptor beta chains below were found in one sample sequenced in a study of T-cell reconstitution after alpha-beta-depleted transplantation in children. Unique molecular identifiers were incorporated into the prepared TCRbeta library. TCRdb independently ran MiXCR on the PCR reads; one entry per CDR3 protein. The sample shows some 48,000 distinct CDR3 sequences, over 4.5% of them seen only once. The input for sequencing was PBMCs, mostly from graft donor cells, taken 60 days after TCRalphabeta/CD19-depleted stem cell transplant. These receptor sequences come from a female patient between 2 and 15 years old who had a stem cell transplant for aplastic anemia, so the T cells may come from the graft donor.

This clonotype was seen more than once but under ten times. The rearrangement links TRBV5-8 to TRBJ1-1; D may be TRBD1 (5 bases). Per the germline V gene, CDR1 is SGHTS and CDR2 is YDEGEE. The CDR3 is 16 residues long. The V end lost 3 bases, the J end lost 5 bases, and 20 bases lay between the germline ends. CDR3 region: CASSSNRGQRLTEAFF. CDR3 nucleotides: TGTGCCAGCAGCTCGAACCGGGGCCAGAGACTGACTGAAGCTTTCTTT.

Many counts were recorded for this clonotype. The chain employs TRBV2 and TRBJ2-7, with 8 bases lining up with TRBD1. There are 14 residues in the CDR3. Per germline, CDR1 SNHLY and CDR2 FYNNEI. The junction had 10 bases not matched to a gene; V was cut back by 9 bases and J by 3 bases. The CDR3 loop reads CASQGTGGNYEQYF. The CDR3 bases are TGTGCCAGTCAGGGGACAGGTGGGAACTACGAGCAGTACTTC.

This clonotype was seen ten or more times. The rearrangement joins TRBV5-1 to TRBJ2-5; D possibly corresponds to TRBD1 (6 bases). Trimming removed 0 bases from V and 4 bases from J, with 16 bases in between. Germline V lookup: CDR1 SGHRS, CDR2 YFSETQ. The CDR3 consists of 16 residues. The CDR3 reads CASSLDPGVESETQYF. DNA for the CDR3: TGCGCCAGCAGCTTGGATCCAGGGGTAGAATCAGAGACCCAGTACTTC. The whole variable domain, filled in from reference TRBV5-1 and TRBJ2-5, reads KAGVTQTPRYLIKTRGQQVTLSCSPISGHRSVSWYQQTPGQGLQFLFEYFSETQRNKGNFPGRFSGRQFSNSRSEMNVSTLELGDSALYLCASSLDPGVESETQYFGPGTRLLVL.

This clonotype was seen at least ten times. The chain couples TRBV29-1 to TRBJ2-1; D is possibly TRBD1 or TRBD2 (6 bases each). CDR3 size: 13 residues. The germline V gene encodes CDR1 SQVTM and CDR2 ANQGSEA. Trimming removed 7 bases from V and 9 bases from J, with 19 bases in between. CDR3 nucleotide sequence: TGCAGCGCGTCCGGGCCCAGGGGAGGTGAGCAGTTCTTC. Translated, it gives CSASGPRGGEQFF.

The sample holds many counts of this clonotype. The chain combines TRBV20-1 with TRBJ1-1; D is ambiguous. The CDR3 is made up of 12 amino acids. Between the trimmed V and J ends, which lost 2 bases and 8 bases, there was a span of 12 bases. Germline CDR1 and CDR2: DFQATT and SNEGSKA (reference sequence). DNA of the CDR3: TGCAGTGCTAGACCGTTCCCTGAGGAAGCTTTCTTT. The encoded protein is CSARPFPEEAFF.

This clonotype showed up many times. The chain couples TRBV5-6 to TRBJ2-3, with a possible D match to TRBD2 (5 bases). Germline CDR1 is SGHDT and CDR2 is YYEEEE. This CDR3 has 16 amino acids. Deletions cut 4 bases from V and 1 base from J, with 16 bases between. The CDR3 DNA sequence: TGTGCCAGCAGCCCCGGAGGACGGGTGGGCACAGATACGCAGTATTTT. Amino acids: CASSPGGRVGTDTQYF. Filled out from reference TRBV5-6 and TRBJ2-3, the complete variable domain reads DAGVTQSPTHLIKTRGQQVTLRCSPKSGHDTVSWYQQALGQGPQFIFQYYEEEERQRGNFPDRFSGHQFPNYSSELNVNALLLGDSALYLCASSPGGRVGTDTQYFGPGTRLTVL.

The chain joins TRBV9 to TRBJ2-2; D is ambiguous. Trimming took 4 bases from V and 2 from J, leaving 3 bases between them. There are 12 residues in the CDR3. CDR1 and CDR2 from the germline V gene are SGDLS and YYNGEE. The CDR3 protein is CASSFNTGELFF. The CDR3 DNA is TGTGCCAGCAGCTTCAACACCGGGGAGCTGTTTTTT.

This clonotype was counted many times. This rearrangement joins TRBV9 to TRBJ2-3, with 11 bases identical to TRBD2. This CDR3 has 16 residues. Germline lookup yields CDR1 SGDLS and CDR2 YYNGEE. V shed 1 base and J 2 bases; nucleotides not matched to a gene: 3. The CDR3 sequence: CASSVTSGGHTDTQYF. CDR3 DNA: TGTGCCAGCAGCGTAACTAGCGGGGGCCACACAGATACGCAGTATTTT.

The sample holds many counts of this clonotype. The V call is TRBV20-1, the J call TRBJ1-1, with no clear D. The V end was cut by 4 bases, the J end by 9 bases, with 18 bases between. This CDR3 is 13 amino acids long. CDR1 and CDR2 from the germline V gene are DFQATT and SNEGSKA (reference sequence). The CDR3 is CSAKLYGSWKAFF. The CDR3 DNA reads TGCAGTGCTAAACTGTACGGCAGCTGGAAAGCTTTCTTT.

The sample holds many counts of this clonotype. The CDR3 DNA sequence: TGTGCCAGCAGCTCCTACCGGGACAACTACAATGAGCAGTTCTTC. Amino acid sequence: CASSSYRDNYNEQFF. J is TRBJ2-1 and V is TRBV7-2; the D gene is possibly TRBD1 (6 bases). Germline CDR1 is SGHTA and CDR2 is FQGNSA. The CDR3 runs 15 residues. Trimming cost V 4 bases and J 3 bases, with 13 bases left between them.

This clonotype has a count of ten or more. V is TRBV5-1 and J is TRBJ2-3; 11 positions agree with TRBD2. Germline CDR1 is SGHRS and CDR2 is YFSETQ. There are 16 residues in the CDR3. The trim removed 3 bases at V and 2 bases at J, leaving 5 bases unmatched. CDR3 bases: TGCGCCAGCAGCTCACTAGCGGGGGCTTACACAGATACGCAGTATTTT. The encoded protein is CASSSLAGAYTDTQYF.

The chain joins TRBV18 to TRBJ1-5; TRBD1 agrees at 8 bases. V dropped 2 bases and J dropped 7; count of bases not matched to a gene: 10. The CDR3 runs to 16 residues. CDR1 and CDR2 from the germline V gene are KGHSH and LQKENI. The CDR3 loop reads CASSPAGGQGAQPQHF. As DNA, the CDR3 is TGTGCCAGCTCACCAGCGGGTGGACAGGGAGCACAGCCCCAGCATTTT. The complete variable domain, with remaining parts taken from reference TRBV18 and TRBJ1-5, reads NAGVMQNPRHLVRRRGQEARLRCSPMKGHSHVYWYRQLPEEGLKFMVYLQKENIIDESGMPKERFSAEFPKEGPSILRIQQVVRGDSAAYFCASSPAGGQGAQPQHFGDGTRLSIL.

This clonotype was seen at least ten times. The chain combines TRBV2 with TRBJ2-1; maybe TRBD1 (6 bases). V lost 5 bases and J lost 0, with 14 bases in between. Germline lookup yields CDR1 SNHLY and CDR2 FYNNEI. The CDR3 runs 16 residues. The CDR3 DNA is TGTGCCAGCAGTTCGCCTGACAGGAGCTCCTACAATGAGCAGTTCTTC. This sequence encodes CASSSPDRSSYNEQFF.

In this sample, this clonotype turned up a few times. The chain has TRBV4-3 and TRBJ2-7, with TRBD1 identical over 8 bases. Germline values: CDR1 LGHNA, CDR2 YSLEER. The ends lost 3 bases at V and 2 bases at J; junction bases unmatched: 9. This CDR3 contains 16 residues. CDR3 residues: CASSQALAGGPYEQYV. For the CDR3, the DNA is TGCGCCAGCAGCCAGGCCCTGGCAGGGGGCCCCTACGAGCAGTACGTC.

V and J are TRBV28 and TRBJ2-2, with D perhaps TRBD2 (6 bases). The CDR3 loop spans 16 amino acids. Germline CDR1 MDHEN, CDR2 SYDVKM. V shed 6 bases and J shed 4 bases, with 18 bases lying between them. For the CDR3, the DNA is TGTGCCAGCAGCCCCGGCGGGGCGCGGGGCACCGGGGAGCTGTTTTTT. Amino acids: CASSPGGARGTGELFF.

This clonotype was observed at least ten times. V gene TRBV5-5 combines with J gene TRBJ2-7, with 10 bases identical to TRBD2. CDR1 and CDR2 from the germline V gene are SGHKS and YYEKEE (reference sequence). J gave up 1 base and V 2 bases, and 6 bases lay outside the gene matches. The CDR3 contains 16 residues. This chain's CDR3 is CASSLSGTSVSYEQYF. In nucleotides, the CDR3 is TGTGCCAGCAGCTTATCCGGGACTAGCGTTTCCTACGAGCAGTACTTC. The whole variable domain, remainder taken from reference TRBV5-5 and TRBJ2-7, is DAGVTQSPTHLIKTRGQQVTLRCSPISGHKSVSWYQQVLGQGPQFIFQYYEKEERGRGNFPDRFSARQFPNYSSELNVNALLLGDSALYLCASSLSGTSVSYEQYFGPGTRLTVT.

This clonotype was recorded at least ten times. This chain joins TRBV6-1 and TRBJ1-1; D is perhaps TRBD1 (6 bases). This CDR3 is built from 14 residues. The germline CDR1 and CDR2 sequences are MNHNS and SASEGT. V was shortened by 5 bases and J by 0 bases, with 10 bases between the two germline ends. CDR3 sequence reads: CASSTGTLNTEAFF. For the CDR3, the DNA is TGTGCCAGCAGTACAGGGACGCTGAACACTGAAGCTTTCTTT.

The sample holds many counts of this clonotype. The chain joins TRBV5-1 to TRBJ1-1, with TRBD1 identical over 8 bases. In germline, CDR1 is SGHRS, CDR2 YFSETQ. The trim removed 3 bases at V and 4 bases at J, leaving 2 bases unmatched. This CDR3 contains 13 residues. CDR3 protein: CASSSDRATEAFF. CDR3 DNA: TGCGCCAGCAGCTCGGACAGGGCCACTGAAGCTTTCTTT. Full variable domain (remainder filled in from reference TRBV5-1 and TRBJ1-1): KAGVTQTPRYLIKTRGQQVTLSCSPISGHRSVSWYQQTPGQGLQFLFEYFSETQRNKGNFPGRFSGRQFSNSRSEMNVSTLELGDSALYLCASSSDRATEAFFGQGTRLTVV.

This clonotype was seen many times. This chain connects TRBV29-1 to TRBJ2-3; D uncertain. The ends were cut back, 6 bases at V and 0 bases at J, with 7 bases in the middle. The germline V gene has CDR1 SQVTM and CDR2 ANQGSEA. The CDR3 covers 12 residues. The CDR3, as DNA: TGCAGCGTATTCCTAAGCACAGATACGCAGTATTTT. Amino acids: CSVFLSTDTQYF.

In this sample, this clonotype turned up many times. The gene calls are TRBV6-2 or TRBV6-3 and TRBJ2-7, with D uncertain. Germline V gene data show CDR1 as MNHEY and CDR2 as SVGEGT. V lost 1 base and J 7 bases, leaving 11 bases between the germline ends. The CDR3 extends over 13 amino acids. CDR3 region: CASSYYIFKEQYV. The CDR3, as DNA: TGTGCCAGCAGTTACTACATATTTAAGGAGCAGTACGTC.

This clonotype was detected ten times or more. V gene TRBV29-1 combines with J gene TRBJ1-2; tentative D call: TRBD1 (6 bases). Germline assignment: CDR1 SQVTM and CDR2 ANQGSEA. V was shortened by 6 bases and J by 8 bases, with 16 bases between the two germline ends. The CDR3 consists of 12 residues. The CDR3 loop reads CSVEQGKKGYTF. CDR3 sequence (DNA): TGCAGCGTGGAACAGGGAAAAAAAGGCTACACCTTC. Drawing the rest from reference TRBV29-1 and TRBJ1-2, the complete variable domain is SAVISQKPSRDICQRGTSLTIQCQVDSQVTMMFWYRQQPGQSLTLIATANQGSEATYESGFVIDKFPISRPNLTFSTLTVSNMSPEDSSIYLCSVEQGKKGYTFGSGTRLTVV.

In this sample, this clonotype turned up a few times. The V and J genes are TRBV4-1 and TRBJ2-2; TRBD2 matches 9 bases. CDR3 length: 16 amino acids. Germline-derived CDR1 and CDR2 are MGHRA and YSYEKL. V shed 4 bases and J 1 base; nucleotides not matched to a gene: 4. This CDR3 is CASSPLTSGNTGELFF. CDR3 coding DNA: TGCGCCAGCAGCCCCTTGACTAGCGGGAACACCGGGGAGCTGTTTTTT.

This clonotype was counted only a few times. CDR3 residues: CASSLEAGGGGYTF. CDR3 bases: TGCGCCAGCAGCTTGGAGGCAGGGGGCGGCGGCTACACCTTC. This sequence joins TRBV5-1 and TRBJ1-2, with 8 nucleotides matching TRBD1. This CDR3 region has 14 residues. After removal of 0 bases from V and 8 bases from J, the junction contained 6 bases not matched to a gene. Germline CDR1 reads SGHRS; CDR2 reads YFSETQ.

This clonotype was recorded at least ten times. The chain couples TRBV4-1 to TRBJ2-5, with 12 nucleotides matching TRBD2. CDR1 and CDR2 (germline): MGHRA, YSYEKL. CDR3 length: 18 residues. Losses at the gene ends were 0 bases for V and 5 bases for J; bases not matched to a gene: 10. CDR3 region: CASSQDRVASGRVETQYF. CDR3 in DNA: TGCGCCAGCAGCCAAGATAGGGTGGCTAGCGGGAGGGTTGAGACCCAGTACTTC.

This clonotype appeared a few times. Here the CDR3 reads CASSVARGLNTGELFF. The CDR3 coding sequence is TGTGCCAGCAGCGTAGCTAGGGGGCTAAACACCGGGGAGCTGTTTTTT. The chain couples TRBV9 to TRBJ2-2, with 7 bases identical to TRBD1. With 0 bases clipped from V and 2 bases from J, the junction kept 4 bases outside the gene matches. The length of the CDR3 is 16 residues. Looked up from germline, CDR1 is SGDLS and CDR2 is YYNGEE.